Sequencing of this T cell receptor beta chain was carried out in a study of T cells after posttransplantation cyclophosphamide. Whole-study results and caveats: Donor-recipient repertoire similarity was low at 1-2 months, rising over year one.

Treatment was busulfan-fludarabine conditioning, a marrow graft, and cyclophosphamide on days +3 and +4. Comments on this clone: As yet, its antigen is unknown. One end of the junction varies from germline; a read error may be responsible. This same CDR3 is encoded by further DNA sequences in the sample.

Assay: immunoSEQ multiplex PCR; the TCRdb copy retains only in-frame clones and omits some. The sample has about 7,200 clones; around 82% are singletons. There are 16 residues in the CDR3. Germline V gene lookup returns CDR1 LNHDA and CDR2 SQIVND (reference sequence). This receptor was taken from a female patient aged 40-50 years who received an allogeneic stem cell transplant from a related donor, was CMV-positive, and had no GVHD. Some T cells may possibly be graft donor cells. Material: CD4+ T cells sorted from blood, obtained approximately 1,200 days after allogeneic stem cell transplant with posttransplant cyclophosphamide. This chain connects TRBV19 to TRBJ1-3, with unresolved D. In DNA, the CDR3 is TGTGCCAGTAGTTCTCTCCGGACTTATTCTGGAAACACTATATATTTT. It yields the protein CASSSLRTYSGNTIYF.